This is a list of T cell receptor beta chains from one sample in a study of identical twins. In TCRdb, the 5' RACE reads were re-called with MiXCR into one record per CDR3 protein. The data contain 690,000 or so distinct CDR3 sequences, roughly 8% of them singletons. This same sample was also part of a study on yellow fever vaccine responses in identical twins.

The sequenced sample consisted of PBMCs. Source of these receptors: a woman in her late teens or twenties in good health. CDR3s include the opening cysteine and the closing phenylalanine or tryptophan. A D gene is named only where the DNA matches it firmly. Clone size is not always given. Where it is, it says once, few, many or a class for expanded clones.

TRBJ1-2,NA,TRBV6-5,NA,TGTGCCAGCAGTTATTCTACCGGGACACCCGGGAATGGCTACACCTTC,CASSYSTGTPGNGYTF
TRBJ2-3,NA,TRBV7-9,few,TGTGCCAGCAGCCAGAGTAGTAGCACAGATACGCAGTATTTT,CASSQSSSTDTQYF
TRBJ2-1,NA,TRBV5-6,few,TGTGCCAGCAGCTTCTGGGGCGGAAACGGCGATGAGCAGTTCTTC,CASSFWGGNGDEQFF
TRBJ2-3,NA,TRBV29-1,few,TGCAGCGTTGAAGATATTCAGATTACAGATACGCAGTATTTT,CSVEDIQITDTQYF
TRBJ2-1,NA,TRBV28,NA,TGTGCCAGCAGTCTGGACAGTAGGTTAAATATCTACAATGAGCAGTTCTTC,CASSLDSRLNIYNEQFF
TRBJ2-7,TRBD1,TRBV20-1,NA,TGCAGTGCTAGGGCTCTTATCACCGGGACAGGGGGCCGCGAGCAGTACTTC,CSARALITGTGGREQYF
TRBJ1-2,NA,TRBV29-1,few,TGCAGCGTTGACACAGTTTGGGACTATGGCTACACCTTC,CSVDTVWDYGYTF
TRBJ2-6,NA,TRBV10-3,NA,TGTGCCATCAGTGATAGGGAACAGGGATCCGGGGCCAACGTCCTGACTTTC,CAISDREQGSGANVLTF
TRBJ2-1,TRBD2,TRBV10-3,NA,TGTGCCATCAGTCATCTAGCGGGTGGGAGGTCCTACAATGAGCAGTTCTTC,CAISHLAGGRSYNEQFF
TRBJ2-2,TRBD2,TRBV4-1,few,TGCGCCAGCACCTTTGACCGGGACTATAACACCGGGGAGCTGTTTTTT,CASTFDRDYNTGELFF
TRBJ2-2,NA,TRBV7-6,few,TGTGCCAGCTCCCCCGCCCCCAGGGCTATCACCGGGGAGCTGTTTTTT,CASSPAPRAITGELFF
TRBJ2-5,NA,TRBV12-3/TRBV12-4,many,TGTGCCAGCAGTGCGGGACTCCGAATAGGGGAGACCCAGTACTTC,CASSAGLRIGETQYF